This passage covers 22 T cell receptor beta chains from one sample sequenced in a study of beta chain features in type 1 diabetes. What was sequenced were expressed TCRB transcripts, since all of the isolated RNA had been reverse transcribed. Generated by immunoSEQ multiplex PCR, the TCRdb table keeps only in-frame clones and is missing some. The sample includes some 500,000 clones, 10% to 12% of them seen just once. The sample was naive CD4+ T cells from blood. The receptors stem from a woman aged 18-29 years in good health.

V is TRBV2 and J is TRBJ2-2; D uncertain. CDR1 and CDR2 (germline): SNHLY, FYNNEI. The CDR3 contains 14 residues. V was pared by 4 bases and J by 3 bases, with 9 bases between. CDR3 in DNA: TGTGCCAGCAGTGCTCTTTATGACACCGGGGAGCTGTTTTTT. Encoded protein: CASSALYDTGELFF.

This sequence joins TRBV4-3 and TRBJ2-2; 7 bases fit TRBD2. This CDR3 contains 13 residues. V was clipped by 3 bases and J by 10 bases; unmatched bases: 5. Germline CDR1 is LGHNA and CDR2 is YSLEER. CDR3: CASSHRLAAELFF. The CDR3 DNA follows: TGCGCCAGCAGCCATAGACTAGCCGCGGAGCTGTTTTTT.

This clone was counted between two and nine times. The chain recombines TRBV7-2 with TRBJ2-5; 7 nucleotides line up with TRBD2. CDR1 is SGHTA, CDR2 FQGNSA, per germline. V was clipped by 3 bases and J by 5 bases; unmatched bases: 6. The CDR3 length is 14 residues. CDR3 loop: CASSFGGSLETQYF. The DNA for the CDR3 is TGTGCCAGCAGCTTCGGCGGGAGTTTGGAGACCCAGTACTTC.

In its sample, this clone was seen a few times. V and J are TRBV5-4 and TRBJ2-1; D might be TRBD2 (5 bases). The CDR3 runs to 15 residues. Trimming left V 0 bases short and J 1 base short, with 8 bases between. The V gene's germline CDR1 is SGHNT and CDR2 YYREEE (reference sequence). The CDR3 sequence: CASSLEGGSYNEQFF. The CDR3, as DNA: TGTGCCAGCAGCTTGGAGGGCGGGTCCTACAATGAGCAGTTCTTC.

This clone was picked up a small number of times. The CDR3 protein is CASSAGRNEKLFF. The CDR3 DNA is TGTGCCAGCAGCGCCGGCCGAAATGAAAAACTGTTTTTT. This chain joins TRBV2 and TRBJ1-4; the D is unclear. Trimming took 6 bases from V and 5 from J, leaving 10 bases between them. The CDR3 loop spans 13 amino acids. Germline V lookup: CDR1 SNHLY, CDR2 FYNNEI.

V and J are TRBV5-4 and TRBJ2-3; 8 bases map to TRBD2. V gave up 6 bases and J gave up 2 bases; unmatched junction bases: 5. Germline V CDR1 and CDR2: SGHNT, YYREEE (reference sequence). This CDR3 is built from 14 residues. As DNA, the CDR3 is TGTGCCAGCACTCGGGGGGGCCCCACAGATACGCAGTATTTT. It translates to CASTRGGPTDTQYF.

This chain connects TRBV7-3 to TRBJ2-3; D unresolved. This CDR3 has 14 residues. Germline V lookup: CDR1 SGHTA, CDR2 FQGTGA. Trimming pared 2 bases from V and 1 base from J, leaving 7 bases between. The CDR3 region has the DNA TGTGCCAGCAGCTTACCGGGCCGCACAGATACGCAGTATTTT. Protein: CASSLPGRTDTQYF.

The chain carries TRBV4-2 and TRBJ2-7, with no clear D. Germline V gives CDR1 LGHNA, CDR2 YNFKEQ. V lost 2 bases and J lost 2, with 4 bases in between. The CDR3 loop spans 12 amino acids. CDR3 nucleotides: TGTGCCAGCAGCCAAACCCCCTACGAGCAGTACTTC. It is translated as CASSQTPYEQYF.

This clone turned up a few times. The V call is TRBV5-1, the J call TRBJ1-3; D unclear. The CDR3 is 14 residues long. Germline assignment: CDR1 SGHRS and CDR2 YFSETQ. Deletions cut 7 bases from V and 0 bases from J, with 11 bases between. Here the CDR3 reads CASSSGLSGNTIYF. CDR3 DNA sequence: TGCGCCAGCTCATCCGGTCTCTCTGGAAACACCATATATTTT.

V usage is TRBV11-2 and J usage is TRBJ2-1, with 8 bases that match TRBD2. This CDR3 has 14 residues. Per the germline V gene, CDR1 is SGHAT and CDR2 is FQNNGV. The V and J ends lost 0 bases and 8 bases, in that order; junction bases with no gene match: 3. The CDR3: CASSLDSGRYEQFF. In DNA, the CDR3 is TGTGCCAGCAGCTTAGACAGCGGGAGATATGAGCAGTTCTTC. The whole variable domain, filled in from reference TRBV11-2 and TRBJ2-1, reads EAGVAQSPRYKIIEKRQSVAFWCNPISGHATLYWYQQILGQGPKLLIQFQNNGVVDDSQLPKDRFSAERLKGVDSTLKIQPAKLEDSAVYLCASSLDSGRYEQFFGPGTRLTVL.

This chain connects TRBV30 to TRBJ2-1, with D possibly matching TRBD1 (5 bases). In germline, CDR1 is GTSNPN, CDR2 SVGIG (reference sequence). V lost 3 bases to trimming and J lost 8 bases, with 11 bases between them. The CDR3 contains 12 residues. The CDR3 DNA reads as TGTGCCTGGAGCCACAGGTTCGATGAGCAGTTCTTC. Protein: CAWSHRFDEQFF.

The chain combines TRBV15 with TRBJ2-5; D might be TRBD1 or TRBD2, each matching 6 bases. The length of the CDR3 is 16 residues. The germline gives CDR1 LNHNV, CDR2 YYDKDF (reference sequence). Trimming took 2 bases from V and 4 from J, leaving 17 bases between them. CDR3 in amino acids: CATSRPGETGRETQYF. CDR3 in DNA: TGTGCCACCAGCAGACCGGGGGAGACAGGCCGAGAGACCCAGTACTTC.

This clone was seen many times. Other DNA sequences of this sample code for an identical CDR3. This chain links TRBV20-1 with TRBJ2-1; D is undetermined. This CDR3 is 11 amino acids long. Germline V gene sequence: CDR1 DFQATT, CDR2 SNEGSKA (reference sequence). V was cut by 1 base and J by 6 bases, with 4 bases left in between. The DNA for the CDR3 is TGCAGTGCTAGAGGTGTCAATGAGCAGTTCTTC. Its protein product is CSARGVNEQFF.

This chain uses TRBV2 with TRBJ2-7, with D tentatively TRBD1 (6 bases). The germline V gene encodes CDR1 SNHLY and CDR2 FYNNEI. The CDR3 extends over 14 amino acids. Deletions cut 3 bases from V and 1 base from J, with 10 bases between. CDR3 residues: CASSDVRGSYEQYF. The DNA of the CDR3 is TGTGCCAGCAGTGATGTCAGGGGATCCTACGAGCAGTACTTC.

J is TRBJ1-6 and V is TRBV19; D is undetermined. The germline V gene encodes CDR1 LNHDA and CDR2 SQIVND (reference sequence). The CDR3 covers 14 residues. Trimming left V 6 bases short and J 4 bases short, with 10 bases between. The CDR3 DNA reads TGTGCCAGTAGCGACACGGCGTATAATTCACCCCTCCACTTT. It specifies CASSDTAYNSPLHF.

The chain employs TRBV5-4 and TRBJ2-1, with 7 bases lining up with TRBD1. The CDR3 sequence is 16 residues long. CDR1 is SGHNT, CDR2 YYREEE, per germline (reference sequence). The V gene end was trimmed by 6 bases and the J gene end by 5 bases; junction bases not matched to a gene: 14. The CDR3 here is CASTWGRGQVNNEQFF. DNA of the CDR3: TGTGCCAGCACCTGGGGGCGAGGACAGGTGAACAATGAGCAGTTCTTC.

This clone was detected a few times. This chain joins TRBV4-2 and TRBJ2-2; TRBD1 is a possible D gene (6 bases). Germline V lookup: CDR1 LGHNA, CDR2 YNFKEQ. The CDR3 has 16 amino acids. V lost 4 bases to trimming and J lost 2 bases, with 14 bases between them. The CDR3 is CASSPDMGANTGELFF. The CDR3 coding sequence is TGTGCCAGCAGCCCAGATATGGGGGCCAACACCGGGGAGCTGTTTTTT.

The rearrangement uses TRBV4-1 and TRBJ2-2, with 7 bases lining up with TRBD1. The CDR3 is made up of 17 amino acids. The germline gives CDR1 MGHRA, CDR2 YSYEKL. The junction had 8 bases not matched to a gene; V was cut back by 2 bases and J by 2 bases. CDR3 amino acids: CASSQPYRGRNTGELFF. The CDR3 DNA is TGCGCCAGCAGCCAACCGTACAGGGGCCGCAACACCGGGGAGCTGTTTTTT.

This clone was counted a few times. V is TRBV4-3 and J is TRBJ2-7, with 8 bases aligning to TRBD2. The CDR3 loop spans 15 amino acids. V shed 4 bases, J shed 5 bases, and the junction held 10 bases outside the gene matches. Germline CDR1 LGHNA, CDR2 YSLEER. CDR3 DNA sequence: TGCGCCAGCAGCCTACGCCAAGGCGGGAGGAACGAGCAGTACTTC. Amino acid sequence: CASSLRQGGRNEQYF.

This clone was seen a handful of times. J is TRBJ2-3 and V is TRBV2; D gene ambiguous. The CDR3 runs 13 residues. Per the germline V gene, CDR1 is SNHLY and CDR2 is FYNNEI. V was clipped by 4 bases and J by 5 bases, with 10 bases between them. The CDR3 DNA reads as TGTGCCAGCAGTGCGGAAAGTCGAGATACGCAGTATTTT. Residues: CASSAESRDTQYF.

The chain employs TRBV25-1 and TRBJ2-5, with 7 positions matching TRBD1. Gene TRBJ2-7 matches the end of the DNA better, so the J call may be wrong. Looked up from germline, CDR1 is MGHDK and CDR2 is SYGVNS. The CDR3 runs to 13 residues. The CDR3 sequence is CASSWTGRNEQYF. The CDR3 bases are TGTGCCAGCAGCTGGACAGGACGCAACGAGCAGTACTTC.

This clone was counted a few times. V gene TRBV4-3 combines with J gene TRBJ2-4; D unresolved. CDR3 length equals 17 residues. V dropped 0 bases and J dropped 0 bases, with 12 bases sitting between them. CDR1 is LGHNA and CDR2 is YSLEER in the germline V gene. This chain's CDR3 is CASSQDLLPLAKNIQYF. CDR3 in DNA: TGCGCCAGCAGCCAAGATTTGCTGCCCCTAGCCAAAAACATTCAGTACTTC.